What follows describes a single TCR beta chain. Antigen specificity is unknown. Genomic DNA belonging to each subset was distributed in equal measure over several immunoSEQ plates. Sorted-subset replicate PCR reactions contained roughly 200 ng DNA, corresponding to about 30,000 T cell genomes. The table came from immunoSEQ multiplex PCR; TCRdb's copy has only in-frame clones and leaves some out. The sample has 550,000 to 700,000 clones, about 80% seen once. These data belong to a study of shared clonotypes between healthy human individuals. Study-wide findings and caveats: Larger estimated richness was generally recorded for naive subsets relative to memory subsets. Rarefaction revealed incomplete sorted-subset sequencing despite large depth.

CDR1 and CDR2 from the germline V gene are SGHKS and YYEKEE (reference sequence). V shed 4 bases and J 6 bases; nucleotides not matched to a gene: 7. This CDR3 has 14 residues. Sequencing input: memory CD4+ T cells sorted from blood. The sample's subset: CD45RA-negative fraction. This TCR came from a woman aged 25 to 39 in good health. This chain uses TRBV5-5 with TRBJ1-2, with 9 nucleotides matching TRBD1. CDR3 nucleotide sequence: TGTGCCAGCAGCCAAGGACAGGGGAAGCATGGCTACACCTTC. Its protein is CASSQGQGKHGYTF.